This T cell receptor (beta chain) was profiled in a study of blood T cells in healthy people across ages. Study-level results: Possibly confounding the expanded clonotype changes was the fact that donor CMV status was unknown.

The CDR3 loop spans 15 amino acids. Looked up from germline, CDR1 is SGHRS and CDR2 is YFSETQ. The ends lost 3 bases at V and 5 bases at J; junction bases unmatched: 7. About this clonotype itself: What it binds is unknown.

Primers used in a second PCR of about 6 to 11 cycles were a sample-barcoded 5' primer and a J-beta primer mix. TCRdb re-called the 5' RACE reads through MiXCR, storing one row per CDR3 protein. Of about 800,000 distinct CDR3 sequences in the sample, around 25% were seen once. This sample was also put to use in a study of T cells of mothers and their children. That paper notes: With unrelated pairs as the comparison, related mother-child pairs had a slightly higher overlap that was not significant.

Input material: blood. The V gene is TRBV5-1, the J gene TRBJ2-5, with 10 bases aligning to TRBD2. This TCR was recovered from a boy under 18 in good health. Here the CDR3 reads CASSSSGGAVETQYF. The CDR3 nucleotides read TGCGCCAGCAGCTCGAGCGGGGGGGCCGTTGAGACCCAGTACTTC.